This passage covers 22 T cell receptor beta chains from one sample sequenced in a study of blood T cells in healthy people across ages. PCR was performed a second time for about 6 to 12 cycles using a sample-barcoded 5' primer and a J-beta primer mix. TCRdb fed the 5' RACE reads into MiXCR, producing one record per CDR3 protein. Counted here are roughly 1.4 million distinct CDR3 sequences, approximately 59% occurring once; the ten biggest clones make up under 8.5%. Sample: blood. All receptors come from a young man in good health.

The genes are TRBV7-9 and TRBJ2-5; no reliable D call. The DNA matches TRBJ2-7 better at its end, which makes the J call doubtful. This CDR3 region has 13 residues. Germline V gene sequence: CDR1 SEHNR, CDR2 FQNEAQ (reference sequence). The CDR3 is CASSLVSNYEQYF. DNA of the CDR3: TGTGCCAGCAGCTTAGTGTCGAACTACGAGCAGTACTTC.

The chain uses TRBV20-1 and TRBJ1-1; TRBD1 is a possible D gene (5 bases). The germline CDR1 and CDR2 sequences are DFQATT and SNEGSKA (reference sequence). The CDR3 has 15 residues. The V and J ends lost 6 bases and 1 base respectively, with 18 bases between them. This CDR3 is CSAPADSSGNTEAFF. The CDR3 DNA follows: TGCAGTGCACCCGCTGACAGTTCGGGGAACACTGAAGCTTTCTTT.

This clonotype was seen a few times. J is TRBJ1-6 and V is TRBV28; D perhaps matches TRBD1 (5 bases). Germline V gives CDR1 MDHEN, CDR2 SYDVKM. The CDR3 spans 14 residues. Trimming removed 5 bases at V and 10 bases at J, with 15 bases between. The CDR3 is CASSQGTKVSPLHF. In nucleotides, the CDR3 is TGTGCCAGCAGTCAAGGGACCAAAGTGTCACCCCTCCACTTT.

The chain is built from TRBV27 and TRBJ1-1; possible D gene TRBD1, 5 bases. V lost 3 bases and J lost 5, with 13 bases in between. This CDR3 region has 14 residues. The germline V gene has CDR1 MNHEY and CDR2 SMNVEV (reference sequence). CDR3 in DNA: TGTGCCAGCAGTTTGTGGCGGGGGGGGACTGAAGCTTTCTTT. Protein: CASSLWRGGTEAFF.

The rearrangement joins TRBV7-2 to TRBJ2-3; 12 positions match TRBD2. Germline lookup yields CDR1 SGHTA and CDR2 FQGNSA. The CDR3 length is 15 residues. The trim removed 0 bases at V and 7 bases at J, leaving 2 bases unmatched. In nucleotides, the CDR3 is TGTGCCAGCAGCTTAGCTCTAGCGGGAGGGAATACGCAGTATTTT. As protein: CASSLALAGGNTQYF.

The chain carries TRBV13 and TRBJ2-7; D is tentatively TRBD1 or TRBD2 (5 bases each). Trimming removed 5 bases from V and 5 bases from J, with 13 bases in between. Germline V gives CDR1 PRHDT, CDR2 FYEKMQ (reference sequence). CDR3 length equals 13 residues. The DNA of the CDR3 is TGTGCCAGCAGCCCAGGGACCCTCAACGAGCAGTACTTC. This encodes CASSPGTLNEQYF.

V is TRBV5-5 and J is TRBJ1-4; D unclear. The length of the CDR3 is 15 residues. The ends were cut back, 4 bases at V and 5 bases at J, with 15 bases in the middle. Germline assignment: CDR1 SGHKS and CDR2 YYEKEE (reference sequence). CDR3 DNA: TGTGCCAGCAGCCAAATCGCAATCACAAATGAAAAACTGTTTTTT. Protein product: CASSQIAITNEKLFF.

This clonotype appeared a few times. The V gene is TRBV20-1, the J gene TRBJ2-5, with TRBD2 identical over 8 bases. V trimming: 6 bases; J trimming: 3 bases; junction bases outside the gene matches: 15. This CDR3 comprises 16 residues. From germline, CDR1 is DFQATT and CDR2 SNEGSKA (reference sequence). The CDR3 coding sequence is TGCAGTGCAGAAGAAAATACCGGGGGGGTGGAAGAGACCCAGTACTTC. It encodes CSAEENTGGVEETQYF.

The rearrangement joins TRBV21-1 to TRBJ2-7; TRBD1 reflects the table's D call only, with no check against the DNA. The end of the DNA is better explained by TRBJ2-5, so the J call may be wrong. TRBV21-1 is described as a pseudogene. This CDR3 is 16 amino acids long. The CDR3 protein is CASSKALRGRGETQYF. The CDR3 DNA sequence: TGTGCCAGCAGCAAAGCGTTAAGGGGTCGGGGAGAGACCCAGTACTTC.

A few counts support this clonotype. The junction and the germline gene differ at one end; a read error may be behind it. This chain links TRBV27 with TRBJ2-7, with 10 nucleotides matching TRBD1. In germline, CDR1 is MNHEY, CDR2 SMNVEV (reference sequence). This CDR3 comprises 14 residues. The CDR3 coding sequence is TGTGCCAGCCAGCAGGACAGGGGGTCCTCCGAGCAGTACTTC. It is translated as CASQQDRGSSEQYF.

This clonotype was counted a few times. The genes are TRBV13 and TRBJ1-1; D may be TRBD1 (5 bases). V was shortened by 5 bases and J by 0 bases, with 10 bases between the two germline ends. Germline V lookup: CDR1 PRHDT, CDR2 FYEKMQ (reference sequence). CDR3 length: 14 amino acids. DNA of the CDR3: TGTGCCAGCAGCGCAGGGTATTTGAACACTGAAGCTTTCTTT. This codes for CASSAGYLNTEAFF.

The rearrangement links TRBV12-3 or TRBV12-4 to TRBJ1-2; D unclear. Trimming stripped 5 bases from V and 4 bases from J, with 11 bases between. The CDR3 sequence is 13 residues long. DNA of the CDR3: TGTGCCAGCAGTGGGGAGGATAGCTATGGCTACACCTTC. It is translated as CASSGEDSYGYTF.

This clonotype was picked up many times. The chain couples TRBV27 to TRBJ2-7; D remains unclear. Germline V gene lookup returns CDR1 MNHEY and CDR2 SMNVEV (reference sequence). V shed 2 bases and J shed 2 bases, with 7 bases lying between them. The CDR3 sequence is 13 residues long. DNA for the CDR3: TGTGCCAGCAGTTTAACATCTACCTACGAGCAGTACTTC. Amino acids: CASSLTSTYEQYF.

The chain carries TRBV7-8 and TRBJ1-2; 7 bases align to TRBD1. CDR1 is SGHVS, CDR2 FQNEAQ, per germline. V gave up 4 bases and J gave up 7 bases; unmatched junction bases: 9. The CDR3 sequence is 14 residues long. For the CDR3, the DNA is TGTGCCAGCAGCTCACTACAGGGGACGGGTGGCTACACCTTC. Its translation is CASSSLQGTGGYTF.

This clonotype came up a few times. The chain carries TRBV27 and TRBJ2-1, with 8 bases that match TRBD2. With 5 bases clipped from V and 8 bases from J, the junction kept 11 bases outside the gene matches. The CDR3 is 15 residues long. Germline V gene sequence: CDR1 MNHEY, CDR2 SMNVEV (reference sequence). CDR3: CASSPREGDVYEQFF. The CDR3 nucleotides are TGTGCCAGCAGTCCCCGGGAGGGGGATGTCTATGAGCAGTTCTTC.

CDR3 DNA: TGCGCCAGCAGTTCTCTAGCGTCGGAGGTCTATGAGCAGTTCTTC. Protein product: CASSSLASEVYEQFF. The chain recombines TRBV4-1 with TRBJ2-1, with D perhaps matching TRBD2 (6 bases). Trimming removed 6 bases from V and 8 bases from J, with 20 bases in between. Germline values: CDR1 MGHRA, CDR2 YSYEKL. CDR3 length: 15 amino acids.

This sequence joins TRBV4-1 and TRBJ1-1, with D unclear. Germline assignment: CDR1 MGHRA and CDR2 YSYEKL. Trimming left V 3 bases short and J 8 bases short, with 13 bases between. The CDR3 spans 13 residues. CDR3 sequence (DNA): TGCGCCAGCAGCCAGACGGTCAGGAGGGAAGCTTTCTTT. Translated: CASSQTVRREAFF.

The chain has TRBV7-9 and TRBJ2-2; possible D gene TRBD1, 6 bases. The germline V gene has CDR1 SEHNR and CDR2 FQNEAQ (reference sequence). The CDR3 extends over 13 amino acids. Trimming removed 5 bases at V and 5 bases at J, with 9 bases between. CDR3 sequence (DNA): TGTGCCAGCAGCCATCAGGGGACCGGGGAGCTGTTTTTT. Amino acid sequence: CASSHQGTGELFF.

CDR3 sequence (DNA): TGCAGCGTATTCCTCACGTATTCCTACGAGCAGTACTTC. Encoded protein: CSVFLTYSYEQYF. The rearrangement uses TRBV29-1 and TRBJ2-7; D remains unclear. There are 13 residues in the CDR3. The V and J ends lost 6 bases and 1 base respectively, with 13 bases between them. The germline CDR1 and CDR2 sequences are SQVTM and ANQGSEA.

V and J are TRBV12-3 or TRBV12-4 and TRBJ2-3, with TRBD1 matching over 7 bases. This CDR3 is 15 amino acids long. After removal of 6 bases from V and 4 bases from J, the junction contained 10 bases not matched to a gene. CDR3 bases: TGTGCCAGCAGCGGTACGACAGGGAGCGCAGATACGCAGTATTTT. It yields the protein CASSGTTGSADTQYF.

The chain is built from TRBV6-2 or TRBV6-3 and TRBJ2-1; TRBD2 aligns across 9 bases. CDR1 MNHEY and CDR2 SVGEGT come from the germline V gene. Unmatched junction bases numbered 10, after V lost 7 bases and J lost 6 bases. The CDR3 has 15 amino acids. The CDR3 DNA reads TGTGCCAGCATAGGACTAGCGTCTTCGGGCAATGAGCAGTTCTTC. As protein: CASIGLASSGNEQFF.

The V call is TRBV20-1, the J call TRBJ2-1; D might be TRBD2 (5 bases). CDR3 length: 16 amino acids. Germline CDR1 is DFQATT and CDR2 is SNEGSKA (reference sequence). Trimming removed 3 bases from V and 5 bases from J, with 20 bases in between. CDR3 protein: CSASGRPSRPNNEQFF. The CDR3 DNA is TGCAGTGCTAGTGGTAGGCCTAGCCGACCTAACAATGAGCAGTTCTTC.